This passage covers 7 T cell receptor beta chains from one sample sequenced in a study of shared clonotypes between healthy human individuals. Assay: immunoSEQ multiplex PCR; the TCRdb copy retains only in-frame clones and omits some. The sample lists about 800,000 clones, approximately 97% occurring once. The naive CD8 fraction comprised CD45RO-negative cells positively selected for CCR7 and excluded terminally differentiated effector memory CD45RA+ cells. Input material: naive CD8+ T cells sorted from blood. The receptors derive from a man in his thirties or forties in good health.

The chain has TRBV5-5 and TRBJ2-3; 7 bases match TRBD1. Germline-derived CDR1 and CDR2 are SGHKS and YYEKEE (reference sequence). Losses at the gene ends were 0 bases for V and 5 bases for J; bases not matched to a gene: 6. The CDR3 consists of 15 residues. The CDR3 spells CASSLAGQARDTQYF. The CDR3 DNA follows: TGTGCCAGCAGCTTGGCAGGACAGGCTCGAGATACGCAGTATTTT. The entire variable domain, with the rest obtained from reference TRBV5-5 and TRBJ2-3, is as follows: DAGVTQSPTHLIKTRGQQVTLRCSPISGHKSVSWYQQVLGQGPQFIFQYYEKEERGRGNFPDRFSARQFPNYSSELNVNALLLGDSALYLCASSLAGQARDTQYFGPGTRLTVL.

V usage is TRBV4-2 and J usage is TRBJ2-7, with TRBD1 identical over 8 bases. This CDR3 has 15 residues. V was clipped by 0 bases and J by 3 bases; unmatched bases: 4. Germline-derived CDR1 and CDR2 are LGHNA and YNFKEQ. This chain's CDR3 is CASSQDTGGIYEQYF. CDR3 DNA: TGTGCCAGCAGCCAAGATACAGGGGGTATCTACGAGCAGTACTTC.

This clone was counted only a few times. The rearrangement joins TRBV5-5 to TRBJ2-1; no reliable D call. The CDR3 has 11 amino acids. Trimming cost V 5 bases and J 7 bases, with 7 bases left between them. Germline assignment: CDR1 SGHKS and CDR2 YYEKEE (reference sequence). The CDR3 DNA reads as TGTGCCAGCAGAGCCGGGAATGAGCAGTTCTTC. This encodes CASRAGNEQFF.

J is TRBJ2-7 and V is TRBV2; 8 bases are a match to TRBD2. Germline loops: CDR1 SNHLY, CDR2 FYNNEI. The CDR3 consists of 13 residues. V was clipped by 10 bases and J by 1 base; unmatched bases: 6. This CDR3 reads CAISGTRSYEQYF. The CDR3 nucleotides read TGTGCCATCTCCGGGACTAGATCCTACGAGCAGTACTTC.

The chain has TRBV13 and TRBJ1-4, with D tentatively TRBD1 (5 bases). The germline gives CDR1 PRHDT, CDR2 FYEKMQ (reference sequence). The CDR3 totals 14 residues. The V end was cut by 4 bases, the J end by 6 bases, with 12 bases between. The CDR3 DNA sequence: TGTGCCAGCAGCTCCCGGGGGACGGATGAAAAACTGTTTTTT. This gives the protein CASSSRGTDEKLFF.

The CDR3 DNA reads as TGCGCCAGCAGGGGGACAGGAGATACGCAGTATTTT. Protein sequence: CASRGTGDTQYF. J is TRBJ2-3 and V is TRBV10-2; 8 nucleotides agree with TRBD1. Germline CDR1 is WSHSY and CDR2 is SAAADI. J lost 5 bases, V lost 6 bases, and 1 base had no gene match. This CDR3 is 12 amino acids long.

The chain links TRBV7-8 to TRBJ2-2; D remains unclear. The CDR3 totals 14 residues. CDR1 and CDR2 (germline): SGHVS, FQNEAQ. V dropped 5 bases and J dropped 2 bases, with 9 bases sitting between them. The CDR3 region has the DNA TGTGCCAGCAGCCCCCTAATCAACACCGGGGAGCTGTTTTTT. Amino acid sequence: CASSPLINTGELFF.